The 29 T cell receptor beta chains below were found in one sample sequenced in a study of regulatory T cells in long-lasting Graves disease. Time point given: persistent/refractory GD, antithyroid drugs over 5 years with positive TRAb. From RNA extracted from PBMCs, the TCR library was made. Arm-PCR of CDR3 regions and iRepertoire HTBI primers were used to build TCR beta libraries. One entry per CDR3 protein, called by TCRdb with MiXCR from the multiplex PCR reads. The repertoire consists of a few hundred thousand distinct CDR3 sequences, with less than 25% occurring once and the leading ten covering approximately 26%. Sequenced material: peripheral blood mononuclear cells (PBMCs), taken when the disease was refractory, from a patient treated with antithyroid drugs. The receptor source for this set is a female donor with Graves disease.

The chain joins TRBV11-2 to TRBJ1-2; 10 bases match TRBD1. After removal of 5 bases from V and 7 bases from J, the junction contained 10 bases not matched to a gene. The CDR3 runs to 15 residues. Germline V lookup: CDR1 SGHAT, CDR2 FQNNGV. In nucleotides, the CDR3 is TGTGCCAGCAGCCCCCCCGGGACAGGGGTGGCTGGCTACACCTTC. Protein product: CASSPPGTGVAGYTF.

This clonotype showed up many times. The rearrangement links TRBV2 to TRBJ2-5; D assignment may be TRBD1 or TRBD2 (5 bases each). In germline, CDR1 is SNHLY, CDR2 FYNNEI. V was trimmed by 5 bases and J by 1 base, leaving 8 bases between them. This CDR3 is built from 13 residues. The CDR3 nucleotides read TGTGCCAGCAGTCGGGACCCCCAAGAGACCCAGTACTTC. Residues: CASSRDPQETQYF.

This clonotype was found many times. The rearrangement uses TRBV9 and TRBJ2-7; TRBD1 is a possible D gene (5 bases). Germline V gene lookup returns CDR1 SGDLS and CDR2 YYNGEE. The CDR3 sequence is 14 residues long. V gave up 3 bases and J gave up 2 bases, with 12 bases separating them. As DNA, the CDR3 is TGTGCCAGCAGCGAAACCCTAGGGGCCTACGAGCAGTACTTC. It is translated as CASSETLGAYEQYF.

On this clonotype itself: This may be a read error, as it is one base from a much larger clone. In this CDR3 the conserved last residue, phenylalanine or tryptophan, is missing, so a read error is likely. The chain uses TRBV2 and TRBJ1-6; D is perhaps TRBD1 (6 bases). Germline assignment: CDR1 SNHLY and CDR2 FYNNEI. The CDR3 consists of 16 residues. Between the trimmed V and J ends, which lost 0 bases and 8 bases, there was a span of 14 bases. The DNA for the CDR3 is TGTGCCAGCAGTGAAGCTTCAGGGGCGAACGATTCACCCCTCCACTCT. It is translated as CASSEASGANDSPLHS.

V and J are TRBV30 and TRBJ2-7; D perhaps matches TRBD2 (5 bases). Per germline, CDR1 GTSNPN and CDR2 SVGIG (reference sequence). This CDR3 has 12 residues. The V gene lost 2 bases and the J gene lost 11 bases, with 16 bases spanning the gap. The CDR3 DNA sequence: TGTGCCTGGAGTTCCCCAGGTTTCGGGGAGTACTTC. This gives the protein CAWSSPGFGEYF.

The table lists this clonotype with many counts. The chain carries TRBV2 and TRBJ1-4; D not resolved. Trimming pared 3 bases from V and 4 bases from J, leaving 6 bases between. This CDR3 region has 13 residues. Looked up from germline, CDR1 is SNHLY and CDR2 is FYNNEI. CDR3 sequence (DNA): TGTGCCAGCAGTGATACCTTTAATGAAAAACTGTTTTTT. Its translation is CASSDTFNEKLFF.

This clonotype was seen only a few times. The rearrangement joins TRBV10-3 to TRBJ2-2; D is perhaps TRBD2 (5 bases). Per germline, CDR1 ENHRY and CDR2 SYGVKD. V lost 3 bases and J 6 bases, leaving 17 bases between the germline ends. This CDR3 is built from 16 residues. The CDR3 loop reads CAISEFEGVGSGELFF. The CDR3 coding sequence is TGTGCCATCAGTGAATTTGAGGGAGTGGGTTCCGGGGAGCTGTTTTTT.

V gene TRBV5-1 combines with J gene TRBJ2-7; no definite D call. V lost 3 bases to trimming and J lost 2 bases, with 12 bases between them. Germline assignment: CDR1 SGHRS and CDR2 YFSETQ. The CDR3 spans 14 residues. CDR3 DNA sequence: TGCGCCAGCAGCTCCTGGACGCAACCCTACGAGCAGTACTTC. Protein: CASSSWTQPYEQYF.

This clonotype was seen a handful of times. The chain links TRBV29-1 to TRBJ2-7; D remains unclear. The CDR3 contains 11 residues. Germline CDR1 is SQVTM and CDR2 is ANQGSEA. Trimming cost V 3 bases and J 7 bases, with 10 bases left between them. The CDR3 sequence is CSVDVQVEQYF. In DNA form, the CDR3 reads TGCAGCGTTGACGTGCAGGTAGAGCAGTACTTC.

Only a few counts were recorded for this clonotype. This chain links TRBV19 with TRBJ2-7; 8 bases agree with TRBD1. Germline CDR1 and CDR2: LNHDA and SQIVND (reference sequence). The CDR3 runs to 16 residues. V dropped 1 base and J dropped 6; count of bases not matched to a gene: 11. The CDR3 protein is CASSIARTGRIFEQYF. DNA of the CDR3: TGTGCCAGTAGTATAGCTCGGACAGGGCGGATCTTCGAGCAGTACTTC.

The genes are TRBV6-1 and TRBJ2-4; 7 positions match TRBD1. The length of the CDR3 is 14 residues. The V gene's germline CDR1 is MNHNS and CDR2 SASEGT. The V gene end was trimmed by 6 bases and the J gene end by 6 bases; junction bases not matched to a gene: 8. This CDR3 is CASRKWDSRNIQYF. The CDR3 nucleotides read TGTGCCAGCAGAAAATGGGACAGTCGAAACATTCAGTACTTC.

The V call is TRBV20-1, the J call TRBJ1-6, with D possibly matching TRBD1 (5 bases). Per germline, CDR1 DFQATT and CDR2 SNEGSKA (reference sequence). V lost 6 bases, J lost 8 bases, and 23 bases lay in between. CDR3 length equals 16 residues. In nucleotides, the CDR3 is TGCAGTGCACTATACCGGGGCCCTGAAACCCATTCACCCCTCCACTTT. Translation: CSALYRGPETHSPLHF.

This clonotype was counted ten times or more. The chain links TRBV7-8 to TRBJ2-5; D is uncertain. The germline V gene has CDR1 SGHVS and CDR2 FQNEAQ. V was clipped by 5 bases and J by 0 bases, with 13 bases between them. The length of the CDR3 is 15 residues. The CDR3 spells CASSRGSRYQETQYF. The CDR3 DNA reads as TGTGCCAGCAGCCGTGGCTCCCGGTACCAAGAGACCCAGTACTTC.

This rearrangement joins TRBV29-1 to TRBJ2-7; 7 bases align to TRBD1. CDR1 and CDR2 from the germline V gene are SQVTM and ANQGSEA. V was pared by 6 bases and J by 4 bases, with 9 bases of the junction left unmatched. This CDR3 contains 13 residues. The CDR3 here is CSVVTGRSYEQYF. The CDR3 DNA follows: TGCAGCGTCGTGACAGGGCGATCTTACGAGCAGTACTTC.

The CDR3 DNA follows: TGTGCCAGCAGCCAACAGGGGCAATATGGCTACACCTTC. It translates to CASSQQGQYGYTF. This rearrangement joins TRBV7-6 to TRBJ1-2; 7 bases are a match to TRBD1. J was trimmed by 5 bases and V by 5 bases; bases with no gene match: 5. Germline values: CDR1 SGHVS, CDR2 FNYEAQ. This CDR3 contains 13 residues.

This clonotype was counted at least ten times. V is TRBV3-1 and J is TRBJ1-5; 7 bases are shared with TRBD1. This CDR3 has 12 residues. Germline V gives CDR1 LGHDT, CDR2 YNNKEL (reference sequence). With V trimmed by 3 bases and J by 13 bases, 6 bases remained unmatched. CDR3 amino acids: CASSQRDRDQHF. The CDR3 DNA is TGTGCCAGCAGCCAGAGAGACAGGGATCAGCATTTT.

This clonotype showed up many times. The V and J genes are TRBV20-1 and TRBJ2-1; 13 positions agree with TRBD2. The CDR3 is 18 amino acids. V was clipped by 6 bases and J by 2 bases; unmatched bases: 13. The germline V gene encodes CDR1 DFQATT and CDR2 SNEGSKA (reference sequence). The CDR3 sequence is CSARKLAGGPKAYNEQFF. The CDR3 DNA sequence: TGCAGTGCGAGGAAACTAGCGGGAGGGCCCAAGGCCTACAATGAGCAGTTCTTC.

The chain couples TRBV5-6 to TRBJ2-4; TRBD2 might be the D (6 bases). Deletions cut 0 bases from V and 6 bases from J, with 7 bases between. The germline gives CDR1 SGHDT, CDR2 YYEEEE. This CDR3 is built from 13 residues. CDR3 amino acids: CASSLDGGNIQYF. In nucleotides, the CDR3 is TGTGCCAGCAGCTTGGACGGGGGAAACATTCAGTACTTC.

The chain recombines TRBV18 with TRBJ2-5; TRBD1 might be the D (6 bases). V was trimmed by 5 bases and J by 2 bases, leaving 21 bases between them. This CDR3 has 17 residues. Germline CDR1 KGHSH, CDR2 LQKENI. Here the CDR3 DNA reads TGTGCCAGCTCAACCCTCGTAAGCAGGGGCGGACAAGAGACCCAGTACTTC. Protein: CASSTLVSRGGQETQYF.

Many counts were recorded for this clonotype. The V and J genes are TRBV10-3 and TRBJ2-5; TRBD1 agrees at 9 bases. The ends lost 6 bases at V and 5 bases at J; junction bases unmatched: 7. Germline V lookup: CDR1 ENHRY, CDR2 SYGVKD. The CDR3 extends over 14 amino acids. For the CDR3, the DNA is TGTGCCATCAGCGACACAGGGGGCTGGGAGACCCAGTACTTC. Translating gives CAISDTGGWETQYF.

This clonotype was recorded a few times. The chain carries TRBV9 and TRBJ2-7, with D perhaps matching TRBD2 (6 bases). The CDR3 is 15 amino acids. V gave up 3 bases and J gave up 3 bases, with 16 bases separating them. CDR1 and CDR2 from the germline V gene are SGDLS and YYNGEE. CDR3 region: CASSAGGRGIYEQYF. The CDR3 bases are TGTGCCAGCAGCGCAGGAGGGCGCGGGATCTACGAGCAGTACTTC.

The genes are TRBV6-1 and TRBJ2-1; 7 positions match TRBD2. The CDR3 covers 15 residues. The ends lost 6 bases at V and 5 bases at J; junction bases unmatched: 10. The germline V gene encodes CDR1 MNHNS and CDR2 SASEGT. The CDR3 bases are TGTGCCAGCAGCCGAAATGGCGGGAGCGACAATGAGCAGTTCTTC. Protein product: CASSRNGGSDNEQFF.

This chain uses TRBV20-1 with TRBJ2-6; TRBD2 agrees at 9 bases. Looked up from germline, CDR1 is DFQATT and CDR2 is SNEGSKA (reference sequence). This CDR3 is built from 14 residues. The junction had 5 bases not matched to a gene; V was cut back by 7 bases and J by 4 bases. CDR3 bases: TGCAGTGGAGCGGGGGGTGCGGGGGCCAACGTCCTGACTTTC. Protein product: CSGAGGAGANVLTF.

J is TRBJ2-1 and V is TRBV28; 10 positions match TRBD2. The ends lost 6 bases at V and 3 bases at J; junction bases unmatched: 17. This CDR3 is built from 19 residues. Germline CDR1 reads MDHEN; CDR2 reads SYDVKM. CDR3 bases: TGTGCCAGCAGCTCCTCTTCCGAGGCTAGCGGGAGTCACTACAATGAGCAGTTCTTC. Translated, it gives CASSSSSEASGSHYNEQFF. Full variable domain (rest looked up from reference TRBV28 and TRBJ2-1): DVKVTQSSRYLVKRTGEKVFLECVQDMDHENMFWYRQDPGLGLRLIYFSYDVKMKEKGDIPEGYSVSREKKERFSLILESASTNQTSMYLCASSSSSEASGSHYNEQFFGPGTRLTVL.

This clonotype was observed many times. This chain joins TRBV27 and TRBJ2-7; TRBD2 matches at 9 bases. The CDR3 spans 15 residues. The ends lost 4 bases at V and 2 bases at J; junction bases unmatched: 6. Germline V gives CDR1 MNHEY, CDR2 SMNVEV (reference sequence). Written as DNA, the CDR3 is TGTGCCAGCAGTTCGATCGCGGGGGGGGCCTACGAGCAGTACTTC. Amino acids: CASSSIAGGAYEQYF.

This chain uses TRBV15 with TRBJ2-1; D remains ambiguous. This CDR3 has 17 residues. Germline V gene sequence: CDR1 LNHNV, CDR2 YYDKDF (reference sequence). Trimming stripped 0 bases from V and 0 bases from J, with 12 bases between. Here the CDR3 reads CATSRDRPVSSYNEQFF. The CDR3 nucleotides read TGTGCCACCAGCAGAGACAGGCCGGTTAGCTCCTACAATGAGCAGTTCTTC. The whole variable domain, remainder taken from reference TRBV15 and TRBJ2-1, is DAMVIQNPRYQVTQFGKPVTLSCSQTLNHNVMYWYQQKSSQAPKLLFHYYDKDFNNEADTPDNFQSRRPNTSFCFLDIRSPGLGDTAMYLCATSRDRPVSSYNEQFFGPGTRLTVL.

This clonotype was counted ten times or more. The chain is built from TRBV28 and TRBJ2-4; D perhaps matches TRBD2 (5 bases). Between the trimmed V and J ends, which lost 6 bases and 0 bases, there was a span of 12 bases. Germline loops: CDR1 MDHEN, CDR2 SYDVKM. CDR3 length: 15 amino acids. The CDR3 loop reads CASSPGVRAKNIQYF. The CDR3, as DNA: TGTGCCAGCAGCCCCGGGGTACGAGCCAAAAACATTCAGTACTTC. Full variable domain (rest looked up from reference TRBV28 and TRBJ2-4): DVKVTQSSRYLVKRTGEKVFLECVQDMDHENMFWYRQDPGLGLRLIYFSYDVKMKEKGDIPEGYSVSREKKERFSLILESASTNQTSMYLCASSPGVRAKNIQYFGAGTRLSVL.

This clonotype appeared many times. V and J are TRBV2 and TRBJ1-4; D is perhaps TRBD1 (5 bases). Germline CDR1 reads SNHLY; CDR2 reads FYNNEI. The CDR3 is 15 residues long. V was pared by 5 bases and J by 6 bases, with 16 bases between. The CDR3: CASSPGFRVDEKLFF. In DNA form, the CDR3 reads TGTGCCAGCAGTCCCGGATTCAGGGTCGATGAAAAACTGTTTTTT. The variable domain in full, with the rest retrieved from reference TRBV2 and TRBJ1-4, is EPEVTQTPSHQVTQMGQEVILRCVPISNHLYFYWYRQILGQKVEFLVSFYNNEISEKSEIFDDQFSVERPDGSNFTLKIRSTKLEDSAMYFCASSPGFRVDEKLFFGSGTQLSVL.

This clonotype occurred a few times. The rearrangement links TRBV19 to TRBJ1-5; D not certain. V lost 3 bases, J lost 4 bases, and 7 bases lay in between. The CDR3 contains 13 residues. Germline V gene data show CDR1 as LNHDA and CDR2 as SQIVND (reference sequence). The CDR3 is CASSIKGNQPQHF. CDR3 in DNA: TGTGCCAGTAGTATCAAGGGAAATCAGCCCCAGCATTTT.